Listed here are 17 T cell receptor beta chains from one sample, sequenced in a study of cytomegalovirus exposure and HLA in healthy donors. Primers for the PCR totalled 60 Vbeta and 13 Jbeta. Sequencing used immunoSEQ multiplex PCR; TCRdb keeps in-frame clones, though not all of them. Of a few hundred thousand clones listed, roughly 80% were seen once; the top ten hold approximately 2.9%. Material: PBMCs. The source is a man aged 25 to 45 in good health and CMV-seronegative.

The rearrangement uses TRBV19 and TRBJ1-3; unclear D gene. Per germline, CDR1 LNHDA and CDR2 SQIVND (reference sequence). V lost 5 bases, J lost 0 bases, and 11 bases lay in between. The CDR3 covers 15 residues. Here the CDR3 DNA reads TGTGCCAGTAGTCCGCGGGATTTCTCTGGAAACACCATATATTTT. Translated, it gives CASSPRDFSGNTIYF.

V gene TRBV7-9 combines with J gene TRBJ2-3, with D tentatively TRBD2 (6 bases). This CDR3 region has 15 residues. CDR1 and CDR2 (germline): SEHNR, FQNEAQ (reference sequence). Trimming cost V 1 base and J 6 bases, with 14 bases left between them. CDR3 loop: CASSLGQGGMDTQYF. The DNA for the CDR3 is TGTGCCAGCAGCTTAGGGCAGGGAGGTATGGATACGCAGTATTTT.

The chain is built from TRBV28 and TRBJ1-5; 8 bases are shared with TRBD1. In germline, CDR1 is MDHEN, CDR2 SYDVKM. This CDR3 contains 15 residues. V trimming: 3 bases; J trimming: 7 bases; junction bases outside the gene matches: 8. In nucleotides, the CDR3 is TGTGCCAGCAGTTTGGACAGGGTGGAAGTCCAGCCCCAGCATTTT. Protein product: CASSLDRVEVQPQHF.

This clone was observed a handful of times. V is TRBV9 and J is TRBJ2-7; a weak D match, TRBD1 (6 bases). Germline V gives CDR1 SGDLS, CDR2 YYNGEE. The CDR3 has 13 amino acids. Trimming took off 4 bases at V and 6 bases at J, with 14 bases between the two ends. The chain's CDR3 is CASSRQGLGEQYF. In DNA form, the CDR3 reads TGTGCCAGCAGCCGGCAGGGGCTGGGCGAGCAGTACTTC.

The chain uses TRBV6-5 and TRBJ2-3, with 8 bases that match TRBD2. The J segment lost 12 bases and the V segment lost 5 bases, leaving 13 bases of the junction unmatched. The CDR3 has 14 residues. Germline CDR1 reads MNHEY; CDR2 reads SVGAGI. The CDR3 DNA follows: TGTGCCAGCAGTCTATATGCGGGGGGCTCCACTCAGTATTTT. It translates to CASSLYAGGSTQYF.

About this clone: One end of the junction varies from germline; a read error may be responsible. The chain carries TRBV7-9 and TRBJ2-7, with a tentative D call TRBD1 (6 bases). The germline CDR1 and CDR2 sequences are SEHNR and FQNEAQ (reference sequence). The CDR3 loop spans 16 amino acids. CDR3 bases: TGTTCCAGCAGCGCGACTAACAGGGTGGTCCCCTACGAGCAGTACTTC. Protein: CSSSATNRVVPYEQYF.

The chain is built from TRBV9 and TRBJ2-7, with 9 bases lining up with TRBD2. CDR3 length: 16 residues. The V and J ends lost 1 base and 5 bases, in that order; junction bases with no gene match: 10. Germline V gene lookup returns CDR1 SGDLS and CDR2 YYNGEE. Written as DNA, the CDR3 is TGTGCCAGCAGCGTATCGGCTAGCGGGGTGACCCACGAGCAGTACTTC. Its protein product is CASSVSASGVTHEQYF.

This chain uses TRBV10-1 with TRBJ2-1; no clear D. The CDR3 is 13 residues long. Germline V gene data show CDR1 as WNHNN and CDR2 as SYGVQD (reference sequence). V was cut by 7 bases and J by 6 bases, with 13 bases left in between. As DNA, the CDR3 is TGCGCCAGCAATATCGGCGGATCCAATGAGCAGTTCTTC. This sequence encodes CASNIGGSNEQFF.

The chain carries TRBV5-8 and TRBJ2-1; tentatively, D is TRBD2 (6 bases). The CDR3 extends over 10 amino acids. Germline-derived CDR1 and CDR2 are SGHTS and YDEGEE. Between the trimmed V and J ends, which lost 5 bases and 10 bases, there was a span of 7 bases. The CDR3 here is CASRGGEQFF. The CDR3 DNA is TGTGCCAGCAGGGGAGGAGAGCAGTTCTTC. Using reference TRBV5-8 and TRBJ2-1 for the parts outside the CDR3, the full variable domain is EAGVTQSPTHLIKTRGQQATLRCSPISGHTSVYWYQQALGLGLQFLLWYDEGEERNRGNFPPRFSGRQFPNYSSELNVNALELEDSALYLCASRGGEQFFGPGTRLTVL.

This clone was detected only once. The J gene is TRBJ2-5, the V gene TRBV9; 7 bases map to TRBD2. CDR1 SGDLS and CDR2 YYNGEE come from the germline V gene. V shed 4 bases, J shed 5 bases, and the junction held 8 bases outside the gene matches. This CDR3 is 14 amino acids long. CDR3 sequence (DNA): TGTGCCAGCAGCCTCCGGGGGGAAGGGGAGACCCAGTACTTC. Amino acid sequence: CASSLRGEGETQYF.

This clone was seen a handful of times. This CDR3 reads CASSLGTRTYEQYF. For the CDR3, the DNA is TGCGCCAGCAGCTTGGGTACTAGGACCTACGAGCAGTACTTC. The chain recombines TRBV5-1 with TRBJ2-7; a possible D gene is TRBD2 (5 bases). Germline CDR1 SGHRS, CDR2 YFSETQ. The CDR3 length is 14 residues. The V end lost 0 bases, the J end lost 2 bases, and 9 bases lay between the germline ends.

The rearrangement links TRBV28 to TRBJ2-2; 7 positions agree with TRBD2. The CDR3 extends over 15 amino acids. Germline CDR1 reads MDHEN; CDR2 reads SYDVKM. Losses at the gene ends were 5 bases for V and 4 bases for J; bases not matched to a gene: 7. The chain's CDR3 is CASSHRGVGTGELFF. CDR3 coding DNA: TGTGCCAGCAGTCATCGGGGGGTCGGCACCGGGGAGCTGTTTTTT.

The rearrangement links TRBV9 to TRBJ2-3; TRBD1 is a possible D gene (6 bases). The CDR3 contains 14 residues. The germline V gene has CDR1 SGDLS and CDR2 YYNGEE. The V end lost 4 bases, the J end lost 1 base, and 10 bases lay between the germline ends. As DNA, the CDR3 is TGTGCCAGCAGCTCCCGACAGGGCACAGATACGCAGTATTTT. Encoded protein: CASSSRQGTDTQYF.

The chain uses TRBV5-1 and TRBJ2-3, with 7 nucleotides matching TRBD2. The CDR3 consists of 15 residues. The junction had 6 bases not matched to a gene; V was cut back by 3 bases and J by 2 bases. Germline-derived CDR1 and CDR2 are SGHRS and YFSETQ. The CDR3 protein is CASSSGLGYTDTQYF. In nucleotides, the CDR3 is TGCGCCAGCAGCTCCGGACTAGGATACACAGATACGCAGTATTTT.

As regards this clone: This same CDR3 is encoded by further DNA sequences in the sample. The chain couples TRBV18 to TRBJ1-1; 8 bases map to TRBD1. The CDR3 runs to 13 residues. Germline CDR1 reads KGHSH; CDR2 reads LQKENI. V lost 3 bases and J lost 5; bases outside the gene matches: 2. This chain's CDR3 is CASSPDRGTEAFF. In DNA form, the CDR3 reads TGTGCCAGCTCACCTGACAGGGGTACTGAAGCTTTCTTT. The full variable domain, its missing parts supplied by reference TRBV18 and TRBJ1-1, is NAGVMQNPRHLVRRRGQEARLRCSPMKGHSHVYWYRQLPEEGLKFMVYLQKENIIDESGMPKERFSAEFPKEGPSILRIQQVVRGDSAAYFCASSPDRGTEAFFGQGTRLTVV.

In its sample, this clone was seen once. Because the CDR3's place on the DNA is in doubt, the DNA is left out and the CDR3 is given as listed by TCRdb. This chain connects TRBV5-4 to TRBJ2-5; TRBD2 is taken as the D call from the table, unchecked against the DNA. From germline, CDR1 is SGHNT and CDR2 YYREEE (reference sequence). Inclusive of both ends, the CDR3 amounts to 17 amino acids. CDR3 sequence reads: CASSLSVASGTQETQHF.

This sequence joins TRBV5-4 and TRBJ1-6, with D possibly being TRBD1 (5 bases). CDR1 and CDR2 (germline): SGHNT, YYREEE (reference sequence). Between the trimmed V and J ends, which lost 4 bases and 9 bases, there was a span of 8 bases. CDR3 length: 12 residues. The CDR3 sequence: CASSGDSSPLHF. CDR3 in DNA: TGTGCCAGCAGCGGAGACAGTTCACCCCTCCACTTT.